This T cell receptor (beta chain) emerged from a study of monozygotic twins with inflammatory bowel disease. TCRdb reprocessed the 5' RACE reads; each CDR3 protein has one entry and no DNA is given. The clone table shows more than 75,000 distinct CDR3 sequences, with the ten largest holding roughly 7.4%. Germline-derived CDR1 and CDR2 are MNHEY and SVGAGI. The CDR3 totals 16 residues. The sequence derives from a human donor with ulcerative colitis or Crohn's disease, or a healthy co-twin of an affected twin (not recorded which). This chain connects TRBV6-5 to TRBJ1-6. The sample was blood. The CDR3 spells CASSYSRPGNNSPLHF.